Below, 21 T cell receptor beta chains from the same sample are listed, as sequenced in a study. TCRdb reprocessed the 5' RACE reads via MiXCR and lists one record per CDR3 protein. The table has tens of thousands of distinct CDR3 sequences, around 28% seen once. Sequencing was carried out using naive CD4+ T cells sorted from blood. As to subset: naive CD4+ T cells, CD4+CD45RA+CD25-. These receptor sequences come from a female donor with breast cancer.

This clonotype was seen more than once but under ten times. An end of the junction differs from the germline gene, which may be a read error. This chain uses TRBV7-6 with TRBJ1-1; maybe TRBD1 (6 bases). Germline V gives CDR1 SGHVS, CDR2 FNYEAQ. The CDR3 covers 14 residues. Here the CDR3 DNA reads TGTACCAGCAGTTTATCGGGACAGAACACTGAAGCTTTCTTT. Its protein is CTSSLSGQNTEAFF. Using reference TRBV7-6 and TRBJ1-1 for the parts outside the CDR3, the full variable domain is GAGVSQSPRYKVTKRGQDVALRCDPISGHVSLYWYRQALGQGPEFLTYFNYEAQQDKSGLPNDRFSAERPEGSISTLTIQRTEQRDSAMYRCTSSLSGQNTEAFFGQGTRLTVV.

By sample fraction, this clonotype is medium-sized. One end of the junction is discordant with germline, which a read error may explain. CDR3 sequence reads: CASSKEVAQGETQYF. CDR3 DNA sequence: TGCGCCAGCAGCAAAGAGGTGGCTCAGGGGGAGACCCAGTACTTC. V gene TRBV4-1 combines with J gene TRBJ2-5; D may be TRBD1 (6 bases). There are 15 residues in the CDR3. Germline V lookup: CDR1 MGHRA, CDR2 YSYEKL.

V and J are TRBV7-6 and TRBJ2-5; TRBD2 might be the D (5 bases). CDR1 is SGHVS and CDR2 is FNYEAQ in the germline V gene. The CDR3 totals 13 residues. The V and J ends lost 10 bases and 6 bases respectively, with 18 bases between them. The CDR3 DNA follows: TGTGCCACCAACATTAGTCCCGGGAAGACCCAGTACTTC. This translates into CATNISPGKTQYF.

The genes are TRBV9 and TRBJ2-3; no clear D gene. Trimming stripped 0 bases from V and 1 base from J, with 9 bases between. The germline V gene encodes CDR1 SGDLS and CDR2 YYNGEE. The CDR3 runs to 15 residues. CDR3 residues: CASSVGRGGTDTQYF. CDR3 nucleotide sequence: TGTGCCAGCAGCGTAGGTCGCGGCGGCACAGATACGCAGTATTTT.

As regards this clonotype: A read error may account for a junction end that differs from germline. V and J are TRBV3-1 and TRBJ1-6; D remains ambiguous. Germline-derived CDR1 and CDR2 are LGHDT and YNNKEL (reference sequence). The CDR3 has 13 residues. The CDR3 loop reads CTSRRVENSPLHF. DNA for the CDR3: TGTACCAGCAGGAGGGTCGAAAATTCACCCCTCCACTTT.

V usage is TRBV20-1 and J usage is TRBJ1-2; the D is unclear. Trimming took 3 bases from V and 8 from J, leaving 10 bases between them. From germline, CDR1 is DFQATT and CDR2 SNEGSKA (reference sequence). The CDR3 length is 11 residues. The CDR3 coding sequence is TGCAGTGCTAGTAATCAGTGGGGCTACACCTTC. It specifies CSASNQWGYTF.

The chain joins TRBV11-2 to TRBJ2-3; 10 nucleotides align to TRBD2. The CDR3 is 16 residues long. Germline V gene sequence: CDR1 SGHAT, CDR2 FQNNGV. Trimming took 4 bases from V and 2 from J; bases not matched to a gene: 6. The CDR3 loop is CASSSGLAETTDTQYF. In DNA form, the CDR3 reads TGTGCCAGCAGCTCCGGACTAGCGGAGACCACAGATACGCAGTATTTT.

This clonotype has more than one count but fewer than ten. This sequence joins TRBV13 and TRBJ1-2, with 9 bases fitting TRBD1. With V trimmed by 5 bases and J by 3 bases, 4 bases remained unmatched. The CDR3 is 14 residues long. Germline V gene sequence: CDR1 PRHDT, CDR2 FYEKMQ (reference sequence). The CDR3 DNA reads as TGTGCCAGCAGCGCTGGGACAGGGCACTATGGCTACACCTTC. Translated, it gives CASSAGTGHYGYTF.

This clonotype showed up just a few times. The gene calls are TRBV5-8 and TRBJ2-7; no reliable D call. The CDR3 consists of 12 residues. Germline CDR1 and CDR2: SGHTS and YDEGEE. The V end was cut by 0 bases, the J end by 3 bases, with 4 bases between. CDR3 sequence reads: CASSLAYYEQYF. CDR3 nucleotides: TGTGCCAGCAGCTTGGCCTACTACGAGCAGTACTTC.

The sample holds many counts of this clonotype. The CDR3 region is CASSLRQGISYEQYF. In nucleotides, the CDR3 is TGTGCCAGCAGCTTGAGACAGGGAATCTCCTACGAGCAGTACTTC. The chain couples TRBV5-5 to TRBJ2-7, with TRBD1 matching 7 bases. Germline CDR1 and CDR2: SGHKS and YYEKEE (reference sequence). The V and J ends lost 1 base and 0 bases, in that order; junction bases with no gene match: 4. The CDR3 sequence is 15 residues long. Using reference TRBV5-5 and TRBJ2-7 for the parts outside the CDR3, the full variable domain is DAGVTQSPTHLIKTRGQQVTLRCSPISGHKSVSWYQQVLGQGPQFIFQYYEKEERGRGNFPDRFSARQFPNYSSELNVNALLLGDSALYLCASSLRQGISYEQYFGPGTRLTVT.

This clonotype was found a few times. J is TRBJ2-1 and V is TRBV5-1; 10 bases agree with TRBD2. V shed 3 bases and J 8 bases; nucleotides not matched to a gene: 5. The CDR3 covers 14 residues. CDR1 SGHRS and CDR2 YFSETQ come from the germline V gene. CDR3 nucleotides: TGCGCCAGCAGCTCCCCTAGCGGGGGTGATGAGCAGTTCTTC. It specifies CASSSPSGGDEQFF.

This chain joins TRBV24-1 and TRBJ2-1; TRBD2 might be the D (5 bases). Trimming left V 3 bases short and J 2 bases short, with 10 bases between. CDR3 size: 15 residues. Germline V gives CDR1 KGHDR, CDR2 SFDVKD. Written as DNA, the CDR3 is TGTGCCACCAGTGATAGAGGGTACCCCTACAATGAGCAGTTCTTC. Translated: CATSDRGYPYNEQFF.

This clonotype turned up a few times. This chain connects TRBV4-1 to TRBJ1-1; D gene unclear. The CDR3 totals 14 residues. The ends were cut back, 0 bases at V and 1 base at J, with 6 bases in the middle. Germline CDR1 is MGHRA and CDR2 is YSYEKL. CDR3 DNA: TGCGCCAGCAGCCAAGATCCAGAGAACACTGAAGCTTTCTTT. Its translation is CASSQDPENTEAFF.

In its sample, this clonotype ranks as medium-sized. The chain has TRBV7-9 and TRBJ2-5; 7 positions match TRBD1. CDR3 length equals 14 residues. With V trimmed by 5 bases and J by 4 bases, 7 bases remained unmatched. Germline V gene data show CDR1 as SEHNR and CDR2 as FQNEAQ (reference sequence). CDR3 sequence reads: CASSSIRGRETQYF. CDR3 nucleotide sequence: TGTGCCAGCAGCAGCATCAGGGGGAGAGAGACCCAGTACTTC.

The chain has TRBV6-2 or TRBV6-3 and TRBJ2-5, with 8 bases identical to TRBD2. The CDR3 has 17 residues. Trimming took 6 bases from V and 1 from J; bases not matched to a gene: 13. The V gene's germline CDR1 is MNHEY and CDR2 SVGEGT. The DNA for the CDR3 is TGTGCCAGCAGGACTAAATCAGGGACTAGTCCCCAAGAGACCCAGTACTTC. Its protein is CASRTKSGTSPQETQYF.

This clonotype was found a few times. The V gene is TRBV27, the J gene TRBJ2-1; 10 nucleotides match TRBD1. Germline CDR1 reads MNHEY; CDR2 reads SMNVEV (reference sequence). The CDR3 extends over 16 amino acids. J was trimmed by 6 bases and V by 5 bases; bases with no gene match: 10. CDR3 DNA sequence: TGTGCCAGCAGTCGCCCCGGGACAGGGGTCTTCAATGAGCAGTTCTTC. It is translated as CASSRPGTGVFNEQFF.

The V call is TRBV5-1, the J call TRBJ2-1, with 10 bases that match TRBD2. This CDR3 has 15 residues. The V and J ends lost 3 bases and 5 bases, in that order; junction bases with no gene match: 5. Per the germline V gene, CDR1 is SGHRS and CDR2 is YFSETQ. This CDR3 is CASSSTSGFNNEQFF. The CDR3 bases are TGCGCCAGCAGCTCGACTAGCGGGTTCAACAATGAGCAGTTCTTC. The full variable domain, completed using reference TRBV5-1 and TRBJ2-1, is KAGVTQTPRYLIKTRGQQVTLSCSPISGHRSVSWYQQTPGQGLQFLFEYFSETQRNKGNFPGRFSGRQFSNSRSEMNVSTLELGDSALYLCASSSTSGFNNEQFFGPGTRLTVL.

This clonotype appeared many times. The rearrangement uses TRBV5-4 and TRBJ2-1, with 8 nucleotides matching TRBD1. CDR3 length: 16 amino acids. The V segment lost 4 bases and the J segment 1 base; nucleotides outside the gene matches: 7. Germline V gene lookup returns CDR1 SGHNT and CDR2 YYREEE (reference sequence). CDR3 in amino acids: CASSRNGQGSYNEQFF. CDR3 DNA sequence: TGTGCCAGCAGCCGTAATGGACAGGGTTCCTACAATGAGCAGTTCTTC.

This clonotype was seen more than once but under ten times. The CDR3 DNA follows: TGTGCCAGCAGCCCCATGAGGGTGAACACCGGGGAGCTGTTTTTT. Translating gives CASSPMRVNTGELFF. V is TRBV9 and J is TRBJ2-2; D possibly corresponds to TRBD2 (5 bases). V lost 4 bases, J lost 1 base, and 11 bases lay in between. This CDR3 is built from 15 residues. Germline V lookup: CDR1 SGDLS, CDR2 YYNGEE.

V gene TRBV5-1 combines with J gene TRBJ1-4; 9 positions agree with TRBD1. In germline, CDR1 is SGHRS, CDR2 YFSETQ. The length of the CDR3 is 14 residues. The V gene end was trimmed by 4 bases and the J gene end by 6 bases; junction bases not matched to a gene: 4. Here the CDR3 reads CASSPWTGDEKLFF. The CDR3 DNA reads as TGCGCCAGCAGCCCCTGGACAGGGGATGAAAAACTGTTTTTT.

On this clonotype: This could be a read error, since a much larger clone is one nucleotide away. V and J are TRBV4-3 and TRBJ2-1; the match to TRBD2 covers 11 bases. CDR1 and CDR2 (germline): LGHNA, YSLEER. This CDR3 has 15 residues. CDR3 nucleotides: TGCTCCAGCAGCCAAGATAGCGGGAGGGTCAATGAGCAGTTCTTC. It yields the protein CSSSQDSGRVNEQFF.